Each of the 29 T cell receptor beta chains below was sequenced from the same sample in a study of blood T cell dynamics during melanoma immunotherapy. Noted time point: week 3, after first cycle of checkpoint inhibitor. Measured with immunoSEQ multiplex PCR; TCRdb has only the in-frame clones, and not every one. Of about 11,000 clones detected, less than 90% appear once; the ten largest clones hold more than 15%. Sequencing used blood, obtained from a patient treated with checkpoint blockade. Every receptor here comes from a human donor with melanoma.

This clone was seen a single time. V gene TRBV18 combines with J gene TRBJ2-1, with a possible D match to TRBD1 (5 bases). The germline CDR1 and CDR2 sequences are KGHSH and LQKENI. This CDR3 contains 12 residues. The V gene lost 6 bases and the J gene lost 7 bases, with 10 bases spanning the gap. The CDR3 sequence: CASSLTENEQFF. In nucleotides, the CDR3 is TGTGCCAGCTCCCTGACAGAAAATGAGCAGTTCTTC.

DNA for the CDR3: TGTGCCAGCAGCTTAGGCCAGTACAATGAGCAGTTCTTC. It encodes CASSLGQYNEQFF. This chain uses TRBV7-7 with TRBJ2-1; D is unclear. Germline CDR1 reads SSHAT; CDR2 reads FNYEAQ (reference sequence). V lost 1 base to trimming and J lost 4 bases, with 5 bases between them. This CDR3 has 13 residues.

The V call is TRBV27, the J call TRBJ2-3; a weak D match, TRBD1 (5 bases). The CDR3 has 16 amino acids. Trimming stripped 5 bases from V and 2 bases from J, with 17 bases between. Germline V gene data show CDR1 as MNHEY and CDR2 as SMNVEV (reference sequence). The CDR3 DNA follows: TGTGCCAGCAGTCCCCAGGGTTATCTTTACACAGATACGCAGTATTTT. Residues: CASSPQGYLYTDTQYF.

Concerning this clone: A much more abundant neighbour one base away suggests this may be a read error. V and J are TRBV7-9 and TRBJ1-1; D gene unclear. Trimming removed 5 bases at V and 1 base at J, with 8 bases between. Germline V gene data show CDR1 as SEHNR and CDR2 as FQNEAQ (reference sequence). This CDR3 has 13 residues. In DNA form, the CDR3 reads TGTGCCAGCAGCCAAGACTGGAACACTGAAGCTTTCTTT. This sequence encodes CASSQDWNTEAFF.

The rearrangement uses TRBV6-5 and TRBJ1-3; D uncertain. This CDR3 is built from 14 residues. Germline V lookup: CDR1 MNHEY, CDR2 SVGAGI. V lost 7 bases and J lost 0, with 10 bases in between. The CDR3 DNA sequence: TGTGCCAGCAACAAGCCATCCTCTGGAAACACCATATATTTT. Its protein product is CASNKPSSGNTIYF.

The chain joins TRBV10-3 to TRBJ2-3, with 10 nucleotides matching TRBD2. The V gene's germline CDR1 is ENHRY and CDR2 SYGVKD. This CDR3 is built from 15 residues. V lost 4 bases and J lost 4; bases outside the gene matches: 5. The CDR3 reads CAISASGGAADTQYF. For the CDR3, the DNA is TGTGCCATCAGTGCCAGCGGGGGGGCCGCAGATACGCAGTATTTT.

CDR3 loop: CASSESGASGANVLTF. CDR3 nucleotide sequence: TGTGCCAGCAGTGAATCCGGCGCCTCTGGGGCCAACGTCCTGACTTTC. The V call is TRBV25-1, the J call TRBJ2-6; D not resolved. The CDR3 is made up of 16 amino acids. V lost 1 base, J lost 0 bases, and 7 bases lay in between. Germline CDR1 reads MGHDK; CDR2 reads SYGVNS.

V and J are TRBV11-2 and TRBJ2-5; 11 nucleotides match TRBD2. There are 17 residues in the CDR3. V lost 5 bases to trimming and J lost 5 bases; unmatched junction nucleotides: 13. Germline-derived CDR1 and CDR2 are SGHAT and FQNNGV. For the CDR3, the DNA is TGTGCCAGCAGCCTCACTAGCGGGGGCCCTCGAGGGGAGACCCAGTACTTC. Translated: CASSLTSGGPRGETQYF.

V and J are TRBV5-4 and TRBJ2-1; D unresolved. The CDR3 runs 13 residues. Trimming took off 6 bases at V and 8 bases at J, with 15 bases between the two ends. CDR1 and CDR2 from the germline V gene are SGHNT and YYREEE (reference sequence). The CDR3 protein is CASTLDLSDEQFF. The CDR3 DNA follows: TGTGCCAGCACTCTTGACCTGAGTGATGAGCAGTTCTTC. The full variable domain, with the rest looked up from reference TRBV5-4 and TRBJ2-1, is ETGVTQSPTHLIKTRGQQVTLRCSSQSGHNTVSWYQQALGQGPQFIFQYYREEENGRGNFPPRFSGLQFPNYSSELNVNALELDDSALYLCASTLDLSDEQFFGPGTRLTVL.

The DNA of the CDR3 is TGTGCCACCAGCGGACAGGGACTAAGGGAGACCCAGTACTTC. This encodes CATSGQGLRETQYF. This chain connects TRBV15 to TRBJ2-5; TRBD1 is a possible D gene (8 bases). Germline V CDR1 and CDR2: LNHNV, YYDKDF (reference sequence). Trimming shortened V by 5 bases and J by 5 bases, and 15 bases separated the two germline ends. There are 14 residues in the CDR3.

This sequence joins TRBV20-1 and TRBJ1-1; no clear D. V was clipped by 3 bases and J by 2 bases, with 1 base between them. Germline V gene lookup returns CDR1 DFQATT and CDR2 SNEGSKA (reference sequence). The CDR3 extends over 10 amino acids. The CDR3 nucleotides are TGCAGTGCTAGCAACACTGAAGCTTTCTTT. This codes for CSASNTEAFF.

The J gene is TRBJ1-3, the V gene TRBV5-4; the D gene is possibly TRBD1 (5 bases). The length of the CDR3 is 13 residues. V lost 3 bases, J lost 4 bases, and 8 bases lay in between. In germline, CDR1 is SGHNT, CDR2 YYREEE (reference sequence). The CDR3 sequence is CASSWGRGNTIYF. CDR3 DNA sequence: TGTGCCAGCAGCTGGGGGAGAGGAAACACCATATATTTT.

The rearrangement links TRBV7-8 to TRBJ2-7, with TRBD2 matching over 8 bases. The CDR3 runs to 17 residues. The V segment lost 3 bases and the J segment 1 base; nucleotides outside the gene matches: 11. Looked up from germline, CDR1 is SGHVS and CDR2 is FQNEAQ. CDR3 region: CASSLGGTRDLSYEQYF. In DNA, the CDR3 is TGTGCCAGCAGCTTGGGGGGGACTAGGGATCTATCCTACGAGCAGTACTTC.

The V and J genes are TRBV5-4 and TRBJ2-5; 8 bases match TRBD2. Germline CDR1 reads SGHNT; CDR2 reads YYREEE (reference sequence). CDR3 size: 15 residues. Losses at the gene ends were 8 bases for V and 3 bases for J; bases not matched to a gene: 12. In nucleotides, the CDR3 is TGTGCCAGTACGCTCTCGGGAGCGGGGGAAGAGACCCAGTACTTC. Encoded protein: CASTLSGAGEETQYF. Full variable domain (missing parts from reference TRBV5-4 and TRBJ2-5): ETGVTQSPTHLIKTRGQQVTLRCSSQSGHNTVSWYQQALGQGPQFIFQYYREEENGRGNFPPRFSGLQFPNYSSELNVNALELDDSALYLCASTLSGAGEETQYFGPGTRLLVL.

The V and J genes are TRBV5-4 and TRBJ1-2; no firm D call. The V end lost 3 bases, the J end lost 5 bases, and 14 bases lay between the germline ends. This CDR3 contains 14 residues. CDR1 and CDR2 from the germline V gene are SGHNT and YYREEE (reference sequence). The DNA of the CDR3 is TGTGCCAGCAGCTCGGAGTTATTGGGTTATGGCTACACCTTC. It is translated as CASSSELLGYGYTF. The full variable domain, with the rest looked up from reference TRBV5-4 and TRBJ1-2, is ETGVTQSPTHLIKTRGQQVTLRCSSQSGHNTVSWYQQALGQGPQFIFQYYREEENGRGNFPPRFSGLQFPNYSSELNVNALELDDSALYLCASSSELLGYGYTFGSGTRLTVV.

The sample holds a few counts of this clone. A junction boundary mismatches the germline segment, possibly from a read error. V is TRBV5-6 and J is TRBJ1-1; maybe TRBD1 (5 bases). The CDR3 loop spans 16 amino acids. Germline V gives CDR1 SGHDT, CDR2 YYEEEE. CDR3 protein: CARSWLGGGGNTEAFF. The CDR3 nucleotides read TGTGCCCGCAGCTGGCTGGGGGGGGGAGGCAACACTGAAGCTTTCTTT.

This chain connects TRBV6-6 to TRBJ2-2; 7 nucleotides agree with TRBD2. The junction had 4 bases not matched to a gene; V was cut back by 2 bases and J by 1 base. The CDR3 contains 16 residues. Germline assignment: CDR1 MNHNY and CDR2 SVGAGI (reference sequence). In DNA, the CDR3 is TGTGCCAGCAGTTACGGGGGGGTTGGGAACACCGGGGAGCTGTTTTTT. It specifies CASSYGGVGNTGELFF.

The rearrangement joins TRBV12-5 to TRBJ2-2; 7 nucleotides line up with TRBD1. V trimming: 7 bases; J trimming: 6 bases; junction bases outside the gene matches: 5. The length of the CDR3 is 13 residues. CDR1 is LGHNT and CDR2 is FRNRAP in the germline V gene. As DNA, the CDR3 is TGTGCTAGTGCCTTGGGACAGCCCGGGGAGCTGTTTTTT. Translating gives CASALGQPGELFF.

The chain recombines TRBV9 with TRBJ2-2, with TRBD2 as a possible D gene (6 bases). Trimming cost V 4 bases and J 6 bases, with 19 bases left between them. Germline CDR1 reads SGDLS; CDR2 reads YYNGEE. The CDR3 consists of 16 residues. CDR3 protein: CASSLGLRGSAGELFF. CDR3 DNA sequence: TGTGCCAGCAGCTTGGGACTTCGGGGGAGCGCCGGGGAGCTGTTTTTT.

This chain's CDR3 is CASSDRDRGIGNVLTF. Written as DNA, the CDR3 is TGTGCCAGCAGCGACCGGGACAGGGGTATTGGCAACGTCCTGACTTTC. The chain links TRBV11-3 to TRBJ2-6; 10 bases match TRBD1. Germline lookup yields CDR1 SGHNT and CDR2 YENEEA. The V gene end was trimmed by 5 bases and the J gene end by 9 bases; junction bases not matched to a gene: 10. This CDR3 has 16 residues.

CDR3 nucleotides: TGTGCCAGCAGCTACGCTTACAGGGACGAGAAGGCGGGCACTGAAGCTTTCTTT. Protein sequence: CASSYAYRDEKAGTEAFF. The V and J genes are TRBV28 and TRBJ1-1; tentatively, D is TRBD1 (6 bases). CDR1 is MDHEN and CDR2 is SYDVKM in the germline V gene. V lost 6 bases, J lost 4 bases, and 27 bases lay in between. The CDR3 is 18 residues long.

V gene TRBV9 combines with J gene TRBJ2-2, with 8 bases fitting TRBD2. Germline V gene lookup returns CDR1 SGDLS and CDR2 YYNGEE. The trim removed 0 bases at V and 3 bases at J, leaving 4 bases unmatched. The CDR3 spans 16 residues. The CDR3 reads CASSVGPSGYTGELFF. The CDR3 DNA sequence: TGTGCCAGCAGCGTAGGGCCTAGCGGGTACACCGGGGAGCTGTTTTTT.

This clone was observed a handful of times. The V and J genes are TRBV11-2 and TRBJ2-2, with D maybe TRBD1 (5 bases). The CDR3 loop spans 14 amino acids. The germline V and J ends were trimmed by 3 bases and 1 base, with 6 bases remaining between them. CDR1 and CDR2 (germline): SGHAT, FQNNGV. The CDR3 sequence is CASSFTGNTGELFF. CDR3 coding DNA: TGTGCCAGCAGCTTTACAGGGAACACCGGGGAGCTGTTTTTT.

This clone came up once. DNA for the CDR3: TGTGCCAGCAGTTATATAAGCAAGGCAGGGGAGGTCGAGCAGTACTTC. It codes for CASSYISKAGEVEQYF. This chain uses TRBV6-5 with TRBJ2-7, with D perhaps matching TRBD1 or TRBD2 (6 bases each). CDR1 is MNHEY, CDR2 SVGAGI, per germline. This CDR3 has 16 residues. Trimming shortened V by 3 bases and J by 6 bases, and 21 bases separated the two germline ends.

CDR3 residues: CASSKGQMNTGELFF. CDR3 in DNA: TGTGCCAGCAGCAAAGGCCAGATGAACACCGGGGAGCTGTTTTTT. The chain couples TRBV21-1 to TRBJ2-2; whether TRBD1, the table's D call, matches the DNA was not checked. TRBV21-1 is shown as a pseudogene. The CDR3 sequence is 15 residues long.

V is TRBV7-2 and J is TRBJ2-7, with 9 bases identical to TRBD2. With 2 bases clipped from V and 3 bases from J, the junction kept 5 bases outside the gene matches. Germline V gene lookup returns CDR1 SGHTA and CDR2 FQGNSA. There are 15 residues in the CDR3. This chain's CDR3 is CASSLYGTSFYEQYF. The CDR3 region has the DNA TGTGCCAGCAGCTTATACGGGACTAGCTTCTACGAGCAGTACTTC.

The chain recombines TRBV4-2 with TRBJ2-7; the D gene is possibly TRBD2 (6 bases). The CDR3 is made up of 15 amino acids. V was clipped by 4 bases and J by 0 bases, with 13 bases between them. Germline V CDR1 and CDR2: LGHNA, YNFKEQ. This chain's CDR3 is CASSRGTSSSYEQYF. CDR3 bases: TGTGCCAGCAGCCGGGGGACTTCTAGCTCCTACGAGCAGTACTTC.

The chain combines TRBV5-8 with TRBJ2-7; unclear D gene. The CDR3 consists of 13 residues. V was cut by 2 bases and J by 2 bases, with 8 bases left in between. Germline CDR1 SGHTS, CDR2 YDEGEE. The CDR3 sequence: CASSFEWTYEQYF. The CDR3 DNA follows: TGTGCCAGCAGCTTCGAGTGGACCTACGAGCAGTACTTC. Full variable domain (outside the CDR3, taken from reference TRBV5-8 and TRBJ2-7): EAGVTQSPTHLIKTRGQQATLRCSPISGHTSVYWYQQALGLGLQFLLWYDEGEERNRGNFPPRFSGRQFPNYSSELNVNALELEDSALYLCASSFEWTYEQYFGPGTRLTVT.

This clone was picked up a small number of times. This chain links TRBV19 with TRBJ1-2; a weak D match, TRBD1 (5 bases). Trimming took off 0 bases at V and 4 bases at J, with 15 bases between the two ends. Per the germline V gene, CDR1 is LNHDA and CDR2 is SQIVND (reference sequence). The CDR3 contains 16 residues. CDR3 nucleotide sequence: TGTGCCAGTAGTATAGAGCCCGGAGGGGCGAGCTATGGCTACACCTTC. Its translation: CASSIEPGGASYGYTF.